One and the same sample provided the 28 T cell receptor beta chains below, sequenced in a study of T cell responses to AZD1222 COVID-19 vaccine. Only in-frame clones appear in the TCRdb table, and some are missing; sequencing was by immunoSEQ multiplex PCR. The sample includes about 72,000 clones, around 89% of them seen just once. The material was peripheral blood, obtained 28 days after the second AZD1222 dose. The receptors were gathered from an adult who received the AZD1222 COVID-19 vaccine.

The chain combines TRBV7-2 with TRBJ1-1, with D tentatively TRBD1 (6 bases). Trimming pared 5 bases from V and 1 base from J, leaving 11 bases between. The germline V gene encodes CDR1 SGHTA and CDR2 FQGNSA. There are 14 residues in the CDR3. The chain's CDR3 is CASSPQGTNTEAFF. In nucleotides, the CDR3 is TGTGCCAGCAGCCCCCAGGGGACGAACACTGAAGCTTTCTTT.

This chain joins TRBV29-1 and TRBJ2-1; 11 positions match TRBD2. V trimming: 7 bases; J trimming: 5 bases; junction bases outside the gene matches: 4. The germline V gene encodes CDR1 SQVTM and CDR2 ANQGSEA. The CDR3 has 13 residues. As DNA, the CDR3 is TGCAGCGCCGGGACTAGCGGTAACAATGAGCAGTTCTTC. Protein product: CSAGTSGNNEQFF.

The chain links TRBV7-3 to TRBJ2-2; 8 bases map to TRBD2. Losses at the gene ends were 6 bases for V and 5 bases for J; bases not matched to a gene: 11. In germline, CDR1 is SGHTA, CDR2 FQGTGA. The length of the CDR3 is 16 residues. CDR3 DNA: TGTGCCAGCAGTCTCACCGGGACTAGGGGTACCGGGGAGCTGTTTTTT. Protein: CASSLTGTRGTGELFF. Using reference TRBV7-3 and TRBJ2-2 for the parts outside the CDR3, the full variable domain is GAGVSQTPSNKVTEKGKYVELRCDPISGHTALYWYRQSLGQGPEFLIYFQGTGAADDSGLPNDRFFAVRPEGSVSTLKIQRTERGDSAVYLCASSLTGTRGTGELFFGEGSRLTVL.

The V and J genes are TRBV7-2 and TRBJ1-5, with D perhaps matching TRBD1 (6 bases). Germline CDR1 SGHTA, CDR2 FQGNSA. The CDR3 runs to 17 residues. V was clipped by 5 bases and J by 4 bases, with 21 bases between them. CDR3 coding DNA: TGTGCCAGCAGCGCAACCGGGAGGGGGGCACGGAATCAGCCCCAGCATTTT. It specifies CASSATGRGARNQPQHF.

V is TRBV9 and J is TRBJ1-1; possibly TRBD1 for D (5 bases). CDR1 and CDR2 from the germline V gene are SGDLS and YYNGEE. V lost 3 bases and J 1 base, leaving 7 bases between the germline ends. The CDR3 totals 13 residues. Here the CDR3 reads CASSAGTNTEAFF. The CDR3, as DNA: TGTGCCAGCAGCGCCGGGACGAACACTGAAGCTTTCTTT.

The V call is TRBV5-5, the J call TRBJ1-2, with unresolved D. Germline V lookup: CDR1 SGHKS, CDR2 YYEKEE (reference sequence). The CDR3 extends over 15 amino acids. V lost 4 bases and J lost 6, with 19 bases in between. In DNA form, the CDR3 reads TGTGCCAGCAGCCCGAAGGTAGGCAGGCGGGATGGCTACACCTTC. Protein: CASSPKVGRRDGYTF.

V is TRBV3-1 (or the pseudogene TRBV3-2) and J is TRBJ1-2; D unclear. Germline loops: CDR1 LGHDT, CDR2 YNNKEL (reference sequence). Trimming left V 1 base short and J 7 bases short, with 7 bases between. The CDR3 extends over 12 amino acids. CDR3 in DNA: TGTGCCAGCAGCCAAGCGGAGGGTGGCTACACCTTC. Protein: CASSQAEGGYTF.

V gene TRBV5-1 combines with J gene TRBJ1-1, with D unresolved. Germline CDR1 SGHRS, CDR2 YFSETQ. The CDR3 consists of 13 residues. V was pared by 2 bases and J by 1 base, with 6 bases between. The CDR3 region is CASSFSGNTEAFF. DNA for the CDR3: TGCGCCAGCAGCTTTTCAGGGAACACTGAAGCTTTCTTT.

V is TRBV7-3 and J is TRBJ2-1; D gene uncertain. CDR1 SGHTA and CDR2 FQGTGA come from the germline V gene. The V and J ends lost 1 base and 6 bases respectively, with 10 bases between them. The CDR3 loop spans 14 amino acids. The CDR3 bases are TGTGCCAGCAGCTTAAGGGAAGGGATCAATGAGCAGTTCTTC. It specifies CASSLREGINEQFF.

The J gene is TRBJ2-2, the V gene TRBV6-5; maybe TRBD1 (6 bases). The V end was cut by 2 bases, the J end by 4 bases, with 14 bases between. The CDR3 has 16 residues. Per the germline V gene, CDR1 is MNHEY and CDR2 is SVGAGI. As DNA, the CDR3 is TGTGCCAGCAGTTACGGACAGCCTTTACTCACCGGGGAGCTGTTTTTT. This translates into CASSYGQPLLTGELFF.

This clone was seen only once. V is TRBV7-8 and J is TRBJ1-5; D not resolved. Trimming cost V 6 bases and J 2 bases, with 14 bases left between them. Germline CDR1 is SGHVS and CDR2 is FQNEAQ. The length of the CDR3 is 15 residues. The CDR3 spells CASSLDLPGNQPQHF. CDR3 sequence (DNA): TGTGCCAGCAGTCTAGACCTCCCGGGCAATCAGCCCCAGCATTTT.

This rearrangement joins TRBV5-1 to TRBJ1-1; 7 bases map to TRBD1. Germline V gives CDR1 SGHRS, CDR2 YFSETQ. J lost 0 bases, V lost 1 base, and 9 bases had no gene match. The CDR3 has 17 amino acids. As DNA, the CDR3 is TGCGCCAGCAGCTTGTCGGGAGGGGGACAGTTGAACACTGAAGCTTTCTTT. Translating gives CASSLSGGGQLNTEAFF. The variable domain in full, with the rest retrieved from reference TRBV5-1 and TRBJ1-1, is KAGVTQTPRYLIKTRGQQVTLSCSPISGHRSVSWYQQTPGQGLQFLFEYFSETQRNKGNFPGRFSGRQFSNSRSEMNVSTLELGDSALYLCASSLSGGGQLNTEAFFGQGTRLTVV.

This clone counts as medium-sized. This chain links TRBV2 with TRBJ1-6; D unclear. The CDR3 loop spans 16 amino acids. V lost 8 bases to trimming and J lost 9 bases, with 23 bases between them. CDR1 is SNHLY and CDR2 is FYNNEI in the germline V gene. Written as DNA, the CDR3 is TGTGCCAGCCAAGCATTTACGGATTCGCCTTCTTCACCCCTCCACTTT. Its protein is CASQAFTDSPSSPLHF.

The chain links TRBV19 to TRBJ1-1; TRBD1 is a possible D gene (5 bases). Per germline, CDR1 LNHDA and CDR2 SQIVND (reference sequence). The CDR3 is 15 residues long. V lost 6 bases and J lost 1, with 15 bases in between. The CDR3: CASRDLAGKNTEAFF. CDR3 DNA sequence: TGTGCCAGTAGAGACCTCGCAGGGAAGAACACTGAAGCTTTCTTT. Full variable domain (remainder filled in from reference TRBV19 and TRBJ1-1): DGGITQSPKYLFRKEGQNVTLSCEQNLNHDAMYWYRQDPGQGLRLIYYSQIVNDFQKGDIAEGYSVSREKKESFPLTVTSAQKNPTAFYLCASRDLAGKNTEAFFGQGTRLTVV.

V gene TRBV7-2 combines with J gene TRBJ2-3; 7 bases match TRBD2. Losses at the gene ends were 5 bases for V and 1 base for J; bases not matched to a gene: 12. CDR1 and CDR2 from the germline V gene are SGHTA and FQGNSA. The CDR3 sequence is 17 residues long. As DNA, the CDR3 is TGTGCCAGCAGCCCTTCCCTTTTTAGCGGGCGCACAGATACGCAGTATTTT. Translated: CASSPSLFSGRTDTQYF.

V usage is TRBV11-3 and J usage is TRBJ2-5, with D perhaps TRBD1 (6 bases). V lost 5 bases, J lost 4 bases, and 14 bases lay in between. The germline V gene has CDR1 SGHNT and CDR2 YENEEA. There are 14 residues in the CDR3. The CDR3 DNA sequence: TGTGCCAGCAGCGCCCCGGGACAAGCAGAGACCCAGTACTTC. Translated: CASSAPGQAETQYF.

The J gene is TRBJ1-1, the V gene TRBV7-9, with D perhaps matching TRBD1 (6 bases). The CDR3 is made up of 16 amino acids. Germline-derived CDR1 and CDR2 are SEHNR and FQNEAQ (reference sequence). Trimming stripped 1 base from V and 4 bases from J, with 16 bases between. CDR3: CASSLGAGAGFTEAFF. CDR3 in DNA: TGTGCCAGCAGCTTAGGGGCAGGGGCGGGATTCACTGAAGCTTTCTTT.

The V and J genes are TRBV10-3 and TRBJ1-3; perhaps TRBD1 as D (5 bases). The germline gives CDR1 ENHRY, CDR2 SYGVKD. The CDR3 loop spans 15 amino acids. V shed 6 bases and J shed 1 base, with 13 bases lying between them. The CDR3 nucleotides read TGTGCCATCAGCAGCGGGACTGATTCTGGAAACACCATATATTTT. It yields the protein CAISSGTDSGNTIYF.

This sequence joins TRBV2 and TRBJ2-7, with 13 nucleotides matching TRBD2. This CDR3 is built from 16 residues. V trimming: 4 bases; J trimming: 2 bases; junction bases outside the gene matches: 5. Germline V gene data show CDR1 as SNHLY and CDR2 as FYNNEI. As DNA, the CDR3 is TGTGCCAGCAGTGGACCAACTAGCGGGAGGGCCTACGAGCAGTACTTC. It encodes CASSGPTSGRAYEQYF.

This rearrangement joins TRBV7-6 to TRBJ1-5, with 8 nucleotides matching TRBD1. J was trimmed by 7 bases and V by 2 bases; bases with no gene match: 7. The germline V gene encodes CDR1 SGHVS and CDR2 FNYEAQ. This CDR3 spans 15 amino acids. CDR3 residues: CASSLSTGVGQPQHF. CDR3 bases: TGTGCCAGCAGCTTATCGACAGGGGTCGGCCAGCCCCAGCATTTT.

V usage is TRBV24-1 and J usage is TRBJ1-5; weak D call: TRBD1 (5 bases). Germline V gene lookup returns CDR1 KGHDR and CDR2 SFDVKD. V gave up 0 bases and J gave up 4 bases, with 6 bases separating them. The CDR3 consists of 14 residues. CDR3 DNA: TGTGCCACCAGTGATTTGGCAGGGAATCAGCCCCAGCATTTT. Encoded protein: CATSDLAGNQPQHF.

The chain combines TRBV7-9 with TRBJ2-7; D gene unclear. V shed 2 bases and J shed 5 bases, with 16 bases lying between them. The CDR3 totals 15 residues. Germline V gives CDR1 SEHNR, CDR2 FQNEAQ (reference sequence). The CDR3 coding sequence is TGTGCCAGCAGCTTATTGAGTGCCGGTAAGGACGAGCAGTACTTC. It translates to CASSLLSAGKDEQYF.

The rearrangement joins TRBV9 to TRBJ1-6, with D tentatively TRBD1 (6 bases). With 3 bases removed from V and 6 bases from J, the gap between germline ends came to 10 bases. CDR3 size: 14 residues. Per the germline V gene, CDR1 is SGDLS and CDR2 is YYNGEE. CDR3 in DNA: TGTGCCAGCAGCGCCGGACAGATTAATTCACCCCTCCACTTT. Its protein product is CASSAGQINSPLHF.

The V and J genes are TRBV29-1 and TRBJ2-7; tentatively, D is TRBD1 (6 bases). The germline CDR1 and CDR2 sequences are SQVTM and ANQGSEA. The CDR3 length is 13 residues. The V end lost 4 bases, the J end lost 2 bases, and 12 bases lay between the germline ends. The CDR3 loop is CSVVETGAYEQYF. CDR3 in DNA: TGCAGCGTTGTGGAGACAGGTGCCTACGAGCAGTACTTC.

V and J are TRBV12-5 and TRBJ2-6; D not resolved. V lost 2 bases to trimming and J lost 1 base, with 24 bases between them. This CDR3 is built from 21 residues. The V gene's germline CDR1 is LGHNT and CDR2 FRNRAP. For the CDR3, the DNA is TGTGCTAGTGGTTTGTGGGTGGGGTTGGACGACCGCGGATCTGGGGCCAACGTCCTGACTTTC. This codes for CASGLWVGLDDRGSGANVLTF.

The rearrangement uses TRBV6-2 or TRBV6-3 and TRBJ2-7; TRBD2 aligns across 8 bases. Per germline, CDR1 MNHEY and CDR2 SVGEGT. Losses at the gene ends were 6 bases for V and 4 bases for J; bases not matched to a gene: 8. The CDR3 loop spans 14 amino acids. The CDR3 DNA reads as TGTGCCAGCAGCAGGGGTAGCGGGAATTACGAGCAGTACTTC. Translating gives CASSRGSGNYEQYF.

The chain carries TRBV18 and TRBJ1-1; 7 nucleotides agree with TRBD1. The CDR3 totals 14 residues. V gave up 1 base and J gave up 7 bases; unmatched junction bases: 6. Germline assignment: CDR1 KGHSH and CDR2 LQKENI. DNA for the CDR3: TGTGCCAGCTCACCACAGAGGGACAGCGGTGAAGCTTTCTTT. Its translation is CASSPQRDSGEAFF.

V gene TRBV6-2 or TRBV6-3 combines with J gene TRBJ1-6; a possible D gene is TRBD1 (5 bases). The germline V and J ends were trimmed by 5 bases and 7 bases, with 18 bases remaining between them. Germline CDR1 MNHEY, CDR2 SVGEGT. The CDR3 is 16 amino acids. CDR3: CASSLYRDRLNSPLHF. CDR3 bases: TGTGCCAGCAGTCTATACCGGGACCGATTAAATTCACCCCTCCACTTT.